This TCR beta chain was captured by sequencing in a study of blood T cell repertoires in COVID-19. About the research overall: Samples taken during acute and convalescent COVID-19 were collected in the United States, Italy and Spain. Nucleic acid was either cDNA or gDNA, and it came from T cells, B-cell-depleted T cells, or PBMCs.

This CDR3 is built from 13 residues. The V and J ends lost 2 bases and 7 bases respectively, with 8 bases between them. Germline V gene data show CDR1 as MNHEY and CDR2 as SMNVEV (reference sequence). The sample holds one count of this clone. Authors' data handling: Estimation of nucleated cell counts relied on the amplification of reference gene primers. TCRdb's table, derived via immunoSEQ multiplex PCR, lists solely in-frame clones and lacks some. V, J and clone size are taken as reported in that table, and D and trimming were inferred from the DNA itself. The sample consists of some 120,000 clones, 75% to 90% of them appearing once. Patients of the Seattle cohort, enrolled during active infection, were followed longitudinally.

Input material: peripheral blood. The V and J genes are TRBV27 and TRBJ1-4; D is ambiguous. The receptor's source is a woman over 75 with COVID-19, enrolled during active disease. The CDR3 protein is CASSLSGGEKLFF. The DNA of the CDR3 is TGTGCCAGCAGTTTAAGTGGCGGTGAAAAACTGTTTTTT. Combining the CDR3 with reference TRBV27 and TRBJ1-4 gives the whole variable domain EAQVTQNPRYLITVTGKKLTVTCSQNMNHEYMSWYRQDPGLGLRQIYYSMNVEVTDKGDVPEGYKVSRKEKRNFPLILESPSPNQTSLYFCASSLSGGEKLFFGSGTQLSVL.